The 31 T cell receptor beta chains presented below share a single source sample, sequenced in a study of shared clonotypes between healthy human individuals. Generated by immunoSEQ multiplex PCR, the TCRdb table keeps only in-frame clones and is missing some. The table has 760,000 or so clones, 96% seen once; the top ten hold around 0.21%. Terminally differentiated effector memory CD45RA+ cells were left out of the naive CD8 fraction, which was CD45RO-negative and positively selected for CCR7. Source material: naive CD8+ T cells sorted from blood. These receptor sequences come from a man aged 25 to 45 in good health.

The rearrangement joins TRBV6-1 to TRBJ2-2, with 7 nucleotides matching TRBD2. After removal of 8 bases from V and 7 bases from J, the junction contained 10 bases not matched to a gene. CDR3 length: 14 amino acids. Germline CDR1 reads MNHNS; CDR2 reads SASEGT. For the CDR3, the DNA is TGTGCCAGCTTGCCAGCGGGATGGGGCGGGGAGCTGTTTTTT. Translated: CASLPAGWGGELFF.

The CDR3 loop is CAVHWWDTQYF. The CDR3 DNA reads TGTGCCGTCCACTGGTGGGATACGCAGTATTTT. The rearrangement joins TRBV27 to TRBJ2-3; no clear D. Deletions cut 11 bases from V and 6 bases from J, with 12 bases between. CDR3 size: 11 residues. Germline loops: CDR1 MNHEY, CDR2 SMNVEV (reference sequence).

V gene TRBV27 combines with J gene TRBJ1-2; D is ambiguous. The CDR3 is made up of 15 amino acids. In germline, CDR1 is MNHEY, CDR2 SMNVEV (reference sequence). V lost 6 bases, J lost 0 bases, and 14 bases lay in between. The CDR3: CASRHSGGANYGYTF. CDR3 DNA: TGTGCCAGCAGGCACAGCGGCGGGGCTAACTATGGCTACACCTTC.

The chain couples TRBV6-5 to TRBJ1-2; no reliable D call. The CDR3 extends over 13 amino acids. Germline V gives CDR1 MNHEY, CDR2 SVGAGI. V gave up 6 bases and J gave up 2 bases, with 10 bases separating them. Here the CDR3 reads CASRLGMNYGYTF. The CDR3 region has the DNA TGTGCCAGCAGATTGGGGATGAACTATGGCTACACCTTC.

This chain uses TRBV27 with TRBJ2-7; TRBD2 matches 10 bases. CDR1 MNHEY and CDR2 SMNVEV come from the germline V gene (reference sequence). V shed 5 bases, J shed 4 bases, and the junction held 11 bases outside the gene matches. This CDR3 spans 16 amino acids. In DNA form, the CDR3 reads TGTGCCAGCAGTGCGGGACTAGCGTGGCGTGAATACGAGCAGTACTTC. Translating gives CASSAGLAWREYEQYF.

CDR3 DNA: TGTGCCAGCAGTTTATCCGCCGGGACAGGGCGACACGAGCAGTACTTC. Protein product: CASSLSAGTGRHEQYF. This chain links TRBV27 with TRBJ2-7, with 9 bases lining up with TRBD1. From germline, CDR1 is MNHEY and CDR2 SMNVEV (reference sequence). V shed 0 bases, J shed 5 bases, and the junction held 8 bases outside the gene matches. This CDR3 has 16 residues.

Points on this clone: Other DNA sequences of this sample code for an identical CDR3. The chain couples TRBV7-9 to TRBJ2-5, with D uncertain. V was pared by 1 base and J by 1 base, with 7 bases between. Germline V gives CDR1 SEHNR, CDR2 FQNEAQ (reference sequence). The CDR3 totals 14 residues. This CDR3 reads CASSLVSSQETQYF. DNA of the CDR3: TGTGCCAGCAGCTTAGTGTCCAGCCAAGAGACCCAGTACTTC.

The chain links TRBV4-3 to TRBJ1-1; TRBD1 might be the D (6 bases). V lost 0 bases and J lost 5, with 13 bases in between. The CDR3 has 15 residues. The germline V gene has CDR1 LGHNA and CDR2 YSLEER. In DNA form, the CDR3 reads TGCGCCAGCAGCCAAGAGGTCAGGGGTGGGACTGAAGCTTTCTTT. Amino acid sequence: CASSQEVRGGTEAFF.

The CDR3 loop is CASSLVGQEQFF. In nucleotides, the CDR3 is TGTGCCAGCAGCTTAGTGGGACAGGAGCAGTTCTTC. The rearrangement uses TRBV11-2 and TRBJ2-1; 7 bases map to TRBD1. Germline assignment: CDR1 SGHAT and CDR2 FQNNGV. The trim removed 1 base at V and 10 bases at J, leaving 1 base unmatched. CDR3 size: 12 residues.

Here the CDR3 reads CASSSSGSLAKNIQYF. CDR3 in DNA: TGTGCCAGCAGCTCTAGCGGAAGCTTAGCCAAAAACATTCAGTACTTC. V gene TRBV9 combines with J gene TRBJ2-4, with TRBD2 identical over 7 bases. Germline values: CDR1 SGDLS, CDR2 YYNGEE. V dropped 4 bases and J dropped 0; count of bases not matched to a gene: 7. The CDR3 contains 16 residues.

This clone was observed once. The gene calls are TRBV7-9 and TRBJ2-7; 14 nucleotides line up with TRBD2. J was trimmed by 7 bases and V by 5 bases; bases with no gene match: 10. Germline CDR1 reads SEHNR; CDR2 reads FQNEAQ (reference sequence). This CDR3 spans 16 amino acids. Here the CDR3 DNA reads TGTGCCAGCAGCCCGCGTGGGACTAGCGGGAGAGTTGAGCAGTACTTC. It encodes CASSPRGTSGRVEQYF. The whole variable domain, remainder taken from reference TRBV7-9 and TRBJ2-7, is DTGVSQNPRHKITKRGQNVTFRCDPISEHNRLYWYRQTLGQGPEFLTYFQNEAQLEKSRLLSDRFSAERPKGSFSTLEIQRTEQGDSAMYLCASSPRGTSGRVEQYFGPGTRLTVT.

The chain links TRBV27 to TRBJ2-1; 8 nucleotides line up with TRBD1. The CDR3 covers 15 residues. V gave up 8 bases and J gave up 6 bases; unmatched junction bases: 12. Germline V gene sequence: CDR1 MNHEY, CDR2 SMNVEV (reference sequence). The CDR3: CASGEQGGETNEQFF. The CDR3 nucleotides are TGTGCCAGCGGGGAACAGGGGGGTGAGACCAATGAGCAGTTCTTC.

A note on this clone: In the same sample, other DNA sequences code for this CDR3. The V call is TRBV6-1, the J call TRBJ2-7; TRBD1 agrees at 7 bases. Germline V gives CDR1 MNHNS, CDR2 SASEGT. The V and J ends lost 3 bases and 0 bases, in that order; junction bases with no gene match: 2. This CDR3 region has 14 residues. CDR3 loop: CASSEDRSSYEQYF. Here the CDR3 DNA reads TGTGCCAGCAGTGAGGACAGGAGCTCCTACGAGCAGTACTTC.

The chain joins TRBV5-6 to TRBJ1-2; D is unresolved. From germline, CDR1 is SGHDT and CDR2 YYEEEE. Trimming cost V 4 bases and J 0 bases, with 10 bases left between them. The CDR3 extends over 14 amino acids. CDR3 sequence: CASSQGGSNYGYTF. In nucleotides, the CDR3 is TGTGCCAGCAGCCAAGGTGGATCTAACTATGGCTACACCTTC.

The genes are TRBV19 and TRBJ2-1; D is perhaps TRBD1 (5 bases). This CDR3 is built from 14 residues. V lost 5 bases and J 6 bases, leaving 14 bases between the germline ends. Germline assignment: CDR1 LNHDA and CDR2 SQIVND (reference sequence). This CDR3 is CASSGQGSTNEQFF. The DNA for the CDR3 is TGTGCCAGTAGTGGGCAGGGTTCGACCAATGAGCAGTTCTTC.

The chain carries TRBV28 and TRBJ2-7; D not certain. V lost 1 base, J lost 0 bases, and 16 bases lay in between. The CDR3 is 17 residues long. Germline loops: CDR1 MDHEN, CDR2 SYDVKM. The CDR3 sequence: CASSLSVRTTNSYEQYF. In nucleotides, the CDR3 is TGTGCCAGCAGTTTATCTGTCCGCACAACAAACTCCTACGAGCAGTACTTC.

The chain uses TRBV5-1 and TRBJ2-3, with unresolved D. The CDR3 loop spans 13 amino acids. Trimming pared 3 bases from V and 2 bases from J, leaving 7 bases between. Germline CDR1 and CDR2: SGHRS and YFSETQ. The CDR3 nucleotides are TGCGCCAGCAGCTCCCGAACCACAGATACGCAGTATTTT. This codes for CASSSRTTDTQYF. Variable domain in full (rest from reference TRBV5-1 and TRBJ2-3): KAGVTQTPRYLIKTRGQQVTLSCSPISGHRSVSWYQQTPGQGLQFLFEYFSETQRNKGNFPGRFSGRQFSNSRSEMNVSTLELGDSALYLCASSSRTTDTQYFGPGTRLTVL.

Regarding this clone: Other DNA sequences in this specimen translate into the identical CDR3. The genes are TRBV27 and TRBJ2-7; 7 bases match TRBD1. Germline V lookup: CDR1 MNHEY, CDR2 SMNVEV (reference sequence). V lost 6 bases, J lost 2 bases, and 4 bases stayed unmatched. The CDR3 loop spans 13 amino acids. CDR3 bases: TGTGCCAGCAGCCTCAGGGGGACCTACGAGCAGTACTTC. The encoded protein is CASSLRGTYEQYF.

The CDR3 coding sequence is TGTGCCAGCAGCTTGGGGCCGGACGGCGCTAATGAAAAACTGTTTTTT. Translating gives CASSLGPDGANEKLFF. The V and J genes are TRBV5-6 and TRBJ1-4; the D is unclear. V lost 0 bases and J lost 3, with 12 bases in between. Germline CDR1 and CDR2: SGHDT and YYEEEE. The CDR3 sequence is 16 residues long.

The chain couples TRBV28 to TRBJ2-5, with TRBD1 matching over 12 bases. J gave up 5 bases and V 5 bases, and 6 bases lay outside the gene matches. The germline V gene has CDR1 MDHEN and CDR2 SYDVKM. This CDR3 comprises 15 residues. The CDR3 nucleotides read TGTGCCAGCAGTAAGGGACAGGGGGCAAGGGAGACCCAGTACTTC. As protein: CASSKGQGARETQYF.

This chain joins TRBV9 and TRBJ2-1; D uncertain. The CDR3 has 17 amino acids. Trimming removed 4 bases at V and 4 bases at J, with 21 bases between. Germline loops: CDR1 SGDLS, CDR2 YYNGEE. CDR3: CASSPRRSETLYNEQFF. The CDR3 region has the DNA TGTGCCAGCAGCCCCCGTCGGAGCGAAACGCTATACAATGAGCAGTTCTTC.

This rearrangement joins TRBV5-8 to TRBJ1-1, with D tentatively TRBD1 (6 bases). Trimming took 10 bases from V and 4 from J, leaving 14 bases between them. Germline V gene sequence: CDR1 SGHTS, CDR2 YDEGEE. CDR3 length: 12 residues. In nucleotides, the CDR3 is TGTGCCGACAGGTCTTGGGGCACTGAAGCTTTCTTT. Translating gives CADRSWGTEAFF.

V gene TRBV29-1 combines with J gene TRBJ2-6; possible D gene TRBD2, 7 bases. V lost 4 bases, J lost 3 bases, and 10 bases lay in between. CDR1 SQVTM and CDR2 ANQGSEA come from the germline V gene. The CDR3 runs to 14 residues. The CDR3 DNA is TGCAGCGTTGGGCGGGGGCTTGGGGCCAACGTCCTGACTTTC. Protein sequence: CSVGRGLGANVLTF.

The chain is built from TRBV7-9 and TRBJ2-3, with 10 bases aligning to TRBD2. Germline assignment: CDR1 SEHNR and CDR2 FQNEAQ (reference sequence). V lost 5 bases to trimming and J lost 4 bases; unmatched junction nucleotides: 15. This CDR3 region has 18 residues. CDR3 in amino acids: CASSPPPSSGSSPDTQYF. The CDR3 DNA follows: TGTGCCAGCAGCCCCCCTCCTTCTAGCGGGAGTAGCCCAGATACGCAGTATTTT.

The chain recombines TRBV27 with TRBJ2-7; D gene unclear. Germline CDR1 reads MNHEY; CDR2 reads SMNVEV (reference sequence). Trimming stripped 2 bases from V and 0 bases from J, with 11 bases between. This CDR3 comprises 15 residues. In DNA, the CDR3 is TGTGCCAGCAGTTTAGTCCCAAGCAGCTCCTACGAGCAGTACTTC. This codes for CASSLVPSSSYEQYF.

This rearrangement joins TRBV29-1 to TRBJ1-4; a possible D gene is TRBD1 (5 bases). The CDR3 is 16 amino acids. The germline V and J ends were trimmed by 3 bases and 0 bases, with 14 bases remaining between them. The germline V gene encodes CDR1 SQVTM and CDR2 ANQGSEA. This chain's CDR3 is CSVEGGTAATNEKLFF. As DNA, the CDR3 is TGCAGCGTTGAGGGGGGTACGGCTGCAACTAATGAAAAACTGTTTTTT.

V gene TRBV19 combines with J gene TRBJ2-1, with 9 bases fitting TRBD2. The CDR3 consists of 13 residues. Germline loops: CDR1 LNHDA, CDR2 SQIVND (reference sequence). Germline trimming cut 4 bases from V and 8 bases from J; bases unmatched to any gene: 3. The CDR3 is CASSTVAGDEQFF. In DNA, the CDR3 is TGTGCCAGTAGTACAGTAGCGGGGGATGAGCAGTTCTTC.

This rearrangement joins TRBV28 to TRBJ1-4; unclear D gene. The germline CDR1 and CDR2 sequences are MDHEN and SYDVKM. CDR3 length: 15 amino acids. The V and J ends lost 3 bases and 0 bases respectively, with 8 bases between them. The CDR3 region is CASSFTVATNEKLFF. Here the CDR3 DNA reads TGTGCCAGCAGTTTTACGGTTGCAACTAATGAAAAACTGTTTTTT.

This CDR3 reads CASTPGGYNEQFF. The CDR3 nucleotides are TGTGCCAGCACCCCGGGGGGTTACAATGAGCAGTTCTTC. The chain has TRBV11-2 and TRBJ2-1, with 7 bases that match TRBD2. V lost 7 bases, J lost 4 bases, and 4 bases stayed unmatched. CDR1 SGHAT and CDR2 FQNNGV come from the germline V gene. The CDR3 runs 13 residues.

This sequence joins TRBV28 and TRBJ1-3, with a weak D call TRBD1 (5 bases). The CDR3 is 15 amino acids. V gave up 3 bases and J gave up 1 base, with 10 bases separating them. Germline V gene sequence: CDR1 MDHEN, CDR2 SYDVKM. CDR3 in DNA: TGTGCCAGCAGTTTGTGGCAGGGTTCTGGAAACACCATATATTTT. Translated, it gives CASSLWQGSGNTIYF.

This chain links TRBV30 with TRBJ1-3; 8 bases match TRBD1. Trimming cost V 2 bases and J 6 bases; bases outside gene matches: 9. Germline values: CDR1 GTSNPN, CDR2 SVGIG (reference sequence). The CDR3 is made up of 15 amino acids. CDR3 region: CAWSPPDRVKNTIYF. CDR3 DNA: TGTGCCTGGAGTCCTCCGGACAGGGTAAAAAACACCATATATTTT. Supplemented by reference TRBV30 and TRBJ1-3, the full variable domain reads SQTIHQWPATLVQPVGSPLSLECTVEGTSNPNLYWYRQAAGRGLQLLFYSVGIGQISSEVPQNLSASRPQDRQFILSSKKLLLSDSGFYLCAWSPPDRVKNTIYFGEGSWLTVV.